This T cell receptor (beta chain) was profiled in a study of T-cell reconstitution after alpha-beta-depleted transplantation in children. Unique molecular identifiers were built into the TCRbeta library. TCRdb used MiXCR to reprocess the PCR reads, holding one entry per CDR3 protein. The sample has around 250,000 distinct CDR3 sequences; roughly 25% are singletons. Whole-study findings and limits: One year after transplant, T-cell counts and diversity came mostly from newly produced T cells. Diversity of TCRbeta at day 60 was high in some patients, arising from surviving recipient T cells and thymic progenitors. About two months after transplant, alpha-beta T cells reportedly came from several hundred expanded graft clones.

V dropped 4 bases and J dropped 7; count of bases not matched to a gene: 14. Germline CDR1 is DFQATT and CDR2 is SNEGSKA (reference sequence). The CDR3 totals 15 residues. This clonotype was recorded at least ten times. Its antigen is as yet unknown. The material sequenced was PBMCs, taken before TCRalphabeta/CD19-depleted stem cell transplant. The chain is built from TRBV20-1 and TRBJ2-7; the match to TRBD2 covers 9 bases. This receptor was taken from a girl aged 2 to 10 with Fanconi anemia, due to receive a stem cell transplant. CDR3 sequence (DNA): TGCAGTGCTAATAGGCCGGCGGGAGGGCTGAAGGAGCAGTACTTC. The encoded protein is CSANRPAGGLKEQYF.